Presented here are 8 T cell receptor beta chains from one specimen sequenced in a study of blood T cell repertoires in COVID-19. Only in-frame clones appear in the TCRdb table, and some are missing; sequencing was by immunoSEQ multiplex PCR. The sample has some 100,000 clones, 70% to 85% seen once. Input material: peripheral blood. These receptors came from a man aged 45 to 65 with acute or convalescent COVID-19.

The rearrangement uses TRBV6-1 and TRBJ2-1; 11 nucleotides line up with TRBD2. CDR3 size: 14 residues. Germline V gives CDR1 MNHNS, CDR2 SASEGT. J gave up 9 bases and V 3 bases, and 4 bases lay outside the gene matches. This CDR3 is CASSDSGGAREQFF. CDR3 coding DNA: TGTGCCAGCAGTGATAGCGGGGGGGCACGTGAGCAGTTCTTC.

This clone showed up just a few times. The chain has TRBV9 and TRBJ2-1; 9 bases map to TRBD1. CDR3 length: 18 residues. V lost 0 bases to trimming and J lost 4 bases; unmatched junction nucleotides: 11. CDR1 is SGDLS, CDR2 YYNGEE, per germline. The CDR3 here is CASSVDMGGGQGYNEQFF. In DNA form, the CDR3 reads TGTGCCAGCAGCGTAGATATGGGAGGGGGACAGGGTTACAATGAGCAGTTCTTC.

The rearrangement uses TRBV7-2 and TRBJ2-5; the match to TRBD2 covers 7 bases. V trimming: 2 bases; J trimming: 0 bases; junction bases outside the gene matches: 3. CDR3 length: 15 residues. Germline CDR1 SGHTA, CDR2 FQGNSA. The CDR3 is CASSLRAGNQETQYF. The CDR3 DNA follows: TGTGCCAGCAGCTTACGAGCGGGGAACCAAGAGACCCAGTACTTC. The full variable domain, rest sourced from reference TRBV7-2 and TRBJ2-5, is GAGVSQSPSNKVTEKGKDVELRCDPISGHTALYWYRQSLGQGLEFLIYFQGNSAPDKSGLPSDRFSAERTGGSVSTLTIQRTQQEDSAVYLCASSLRAGNQETQYFGPGTRLLVL.

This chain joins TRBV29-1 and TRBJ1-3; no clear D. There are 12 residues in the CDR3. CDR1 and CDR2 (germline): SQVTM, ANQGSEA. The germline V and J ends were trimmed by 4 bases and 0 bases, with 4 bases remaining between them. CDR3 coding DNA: TGCAGCGTTGCTGTCTCTGGAAACACCATATATTTT. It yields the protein CSVAVSGNTIYF. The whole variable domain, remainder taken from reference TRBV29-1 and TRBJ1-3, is SAVISQKPSRDICQRGTSLTIQCQVDSQVTMMFWYRQQPGQSLTLIATANQGSEATYESGFVIDKFPISRPNLTFSTLTVSNMSPEDSSIYLCSVAVSGNTIYFGEGSWLTVV.

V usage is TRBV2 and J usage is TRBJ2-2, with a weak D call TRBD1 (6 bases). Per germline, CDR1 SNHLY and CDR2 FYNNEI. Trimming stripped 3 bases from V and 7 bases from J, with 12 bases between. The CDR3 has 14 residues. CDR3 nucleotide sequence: TGTGCCAGCAGTGAGGTGGGGGCCGTCGGGGAGCTGTTTTTT. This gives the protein CASSEVGAVGELFF.

CDR3 sequence (DNA): TGTGCCAGCAGTGCAGCACGCGGGTCTGGAAACACCATATATTTT. It codes for CASSAARGSGNTIYF. The chain is built from TRBV6-1 and TRBJ1-3; D not certain. V lost 4 bases, J lost 1 base, and 11 bases lay in between. CDR1 and CDR2 (germline): MNHNS, SASEGT. The CDR3 totals 15 residues.

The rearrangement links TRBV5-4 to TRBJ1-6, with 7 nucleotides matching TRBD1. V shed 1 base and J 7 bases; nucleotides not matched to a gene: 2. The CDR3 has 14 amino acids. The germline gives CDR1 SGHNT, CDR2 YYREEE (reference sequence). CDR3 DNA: TGTGCCAGCAGCTTGAAGGGGGCGAATTCACCCCTCCACTTT. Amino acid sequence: CASSLKGANSPLHF.

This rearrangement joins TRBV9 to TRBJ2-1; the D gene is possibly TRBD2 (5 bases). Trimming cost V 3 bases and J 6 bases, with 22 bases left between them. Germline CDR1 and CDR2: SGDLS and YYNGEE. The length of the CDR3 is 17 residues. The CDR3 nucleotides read TGTGCCAGCAGCGCGAGGACTGGGGAATTACTGATCAATGAGCAGTTCTTC. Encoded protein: CASSARTGELLINEQFF. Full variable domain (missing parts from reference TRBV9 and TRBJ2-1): DSGVTQTPKHLITATGQRVTLRCSPRSGDLSVYWYQQSLDQGLQFLIQYYNGEERAKGNILERFSAQQFPDLHSELNLSSLELGDSALYFCASSARTGELLINEQFFGPGTRLTVL.